This paragraph covers one TCR beta chain sequence. The primer mix had 60 Vbeta and 13 Jbeta primers. Generated by immunoSEQ multiplex PCR, the TCRdb table keeps only in-frame clones and is missing some. The repertoire holds roughly 220,000 clones, 60% to 80% seen once, with less than 2% in the top ten. These data are taken from a study of cytomegalovirus exposure and HLA in healthy donors. About the research overall: For the roughly 390 genotyped donors, 81% fell within the Caucasian-associated ancestry cluster.

Sequencing input: PBMCs. The receptor was isolated from a woman in her thirties in good health and CMV-seronegative.

CDR3 coding DNA: TGTGCCAGCAGGTCTCCCCGGGGGGGAGAGACCCAGTACTTC. It encodes CASRSPRGGETQYF. The chain joins TRBV2 to TRBJ2-5, with 8 nucleotides matching TRBD2. V shed 6 bases and J 4 bases; nucleotides not matched to a gene: 7. The CDR3 is 14 amino acids. The germline CDR1 and CDR2 sequences are SNHLY and FYNNEI.